This TCR beta chain was profiled in a study of blood T cell repertoires in COVID-19. For the study at large: The samples span acute and convalescent COVID-19 from the United States, Italy and Spain.

Generated by immunoSEQ multiplex PCR, the TCRdb table keeps only in-frame clones and is missing some. Among under 150,000 clones, roughly 90% were seen once, and the ten largest hold more than 1%. The CDR3 contains 12 residues. The V and J ends lost 4 bases and 8 bases respectively, with 8 bases between them. The germline gives CDR1 SGHAT, CDR2 FQNNGV. The clonotype originates from a woman aged 30 to 39 with acute COVID-19. What was sequenced was PBMCs or T cells enriched from blood (not recorded which). The chain carries TRBV11-2 and TRBJ1-4; maybe TRBD1 (6 bases). Written as DNA, the CDR3 is TGTGCCAGCAGCTCCGACAGGGAAAAACTGTTTTTT. It yields the protein CASSSDREKLFF.